One and the same sample provided the 14 T cell receptor beta chains below, sequenced in a study of blood T cell repertoires in COVID-19. The data were produced by immunoSEQ multiplex PCR, yet TCRdb's version contains in-frame clones alone and is incomplete. The repertoire holds 350,000 to 400,000 clones, with approximately 93% as singletons. The sample taken for sequencing was PBMCs or T cells enriched from blood (not recorded which). Receptor source: a woman aged 40 to 50 who had been exposed to COVID-19.

This clone occurred a few times. The chain recombines TRBV9 with TRBJ1-1, with TRBD1 as a possible D gene (5 bases). The V end was cut by 3 bases, the J end by 1 base, with 10 bases between. The germline V gene encodes CDR1 SGDLS and CDR2 YYNGEE. This CDR3 has 14 residues. The CDR3 sequence is CASSALTGNTEAFF. CDR3 coding DNA: TGTGCCAGCAGCGCGTTAACAGGGAACACTGAAGCTTTCTTT.

This clone came up a few times. The chain uses TRBV7-9 and TRBJ2-2, with D maybe TRBD1 (6 bases). Germline assignment: CDR1 SEHNR and CDR2 FQNEAQ (reference sequence). This CDR3 comprises 18 residues. V shed 0 bases and J shed 5 bases, with 19 bases lying between them. CDR3 in DNA: TGTGCCAGCAGCTTAGCTACCAGGGGCGCGCCATGGACCGGGGAGCTGTTTTTT. This sequence encodes CASSLATRGAPWTGELFF.

This sequence joins TRBV9 and TRBJ2-1, with 8 bases aligning to TRBD2. V lost 0 bases and J lost 2; bases outside the gene matches: 1. The CDR3 loop spans 15 amino acids. The germline CDR1 and CDR2 sequences are SGDLS and YYNGEE. The chain's CDR3 is CASSVAGGTYNEQFF. The CDR3 coding sequence is TGTGCCAGCAGCGTAGCGGGGGGGACCTACAATGAGCAGTTCTTC.

This sequence joins TRBV5-1 and TRBJ1-1, with TRBD1 matching 9 bases. The CDR3 spans 16 residues. The trim removed 0 bases at V and 2 bases at J, leaving 5 bases unmatched. Germline V gene data show CDR1 as SGHRS and CDR2 as YFSETQ. In DNA, the CDR3 is TGCGCCAGCAGCTTGGATGACAGGGGGTTAAACACTGAAGCTTTCTTT. It encodes CASSLDDRGLNTEAFF.

This chain uses TRBV7-2 with TRBJ2-7; tentative D call: TRBD1 (6 bases). CDR1 and CDR2 from the germline V gene are SGHTA and FQGNSA. The CDR3 is made up of 16 amino acids. V lost 1 base and J 0 bases, leaving 13 bases between the germline ends. CDR3 DNA sequence: TGTGCCAGCAGCTTAGAAGGGGGTGGCCTCTCCTACGAGCAGTACTTC. As protein: CASSLEGGGLSYEQYF.

This rearrangement joins TRBV5-6 to TRBJ1-2; 10 positions match TRBD1. The CDR3 loop spans 13 amino acids. The germline V gene has CDR1 SGHDT and CDR2 YYEEEE. V shed 5 bases, J shed 7 bases, and the junction held 5 bases outside the gene matches. CDR3 region: CASRPGTGAGYTF. CDR3 nucleotide sequence: TGTGCCAGCAGACCCGGGACAGGGGCTGGCTACACCTTC.

The chain employs TRBV3-1 (or the pseudogene TRBV3-2) and TRBJ2-1; TRBD2 agrees at 7 bases. Germline CDR1 and CDR2: LGHDT and YNNKEL (reference sequence). The ends lost 0 bases at V and 7 bases at J; junction bases unmatched: 9. The CDR3 extends over 16 amino acids. Here the CDR3 DNA reads TGTGCCAGCAGCCAAGAGCCGCCGGGACTACCTAATGAGCAGTTCTTC. This sequence encodes CASSQEPPGLPNEQFF.

This chain joins TRBV19 and TRBJ2-1, with D tentatively TRBD2 (5 bases). The V gene lost 4 bases and the J gene lost 10 bases, with 14 bases spanning the gap. This CDR3 contains 13 residues. Per germline, CDR1 LNHDA and CDR2 SQIVND (reference sequence). The CDR3 is CASSTQGEGEQFF. The CDR3 DNA is TGTGCCAGTAGTACCCAAGGCGAGGGCGAGCAGTTCTTC.

A remark on this clone: Other DNA sequences within the sample encode an identical CDR3. The chain is built from TRBV10-3 and TRBJ1-2, with D tentatively TRBD1 (6 bases). This CDR3 has 12 residues. Trimming took 3 bases from V and 5 from J, leaving 7 bases between them. Germline V gene sequence: CDR1 ENHRY, CDR2 SYGVKD. CDR3 nucleotides: TGTGCCATCAGTGAAACAGGGTATGGCTACACCTTC. Protein product: CAISETGYGYTF.

This chain uses TRBV12-5 with TRBJ1-5; no firm D call. The CDR3 consists of 14 residues. The V and J ends lost 4 bases and 5 bases respectively, with 12 bases between them. Per germline, CDR1 LGHNT and CDR2 FRNRAP. CDR3 in amino acids: CASGSPGDHQPQHF. CDR3 nucleotide sequence: TGTGCTAGTGGTTCGCCGGGAGATCATCAGCCCCAGCATTTT.

The chain uses TRBV6-1 and TRBJ1-2, with D maybe TRBD1 (6 bases). The germline V and J ends were trimmed by 3 bases and 1 base, with 6 bases remaining between them. CDR1 and CDR2 (germline): MNHNS, SASEGT. CDR3 length: 13 amino acids. The CDR3 loop reads CASSEDSNYGYTF. The CDR3 DNA reads as TGTGCCAGCAGTGAGGACAGTAACTATGGCTACACCTTC.

This clone was seen a handful of times. The rearrangement joins TRBV18 to TRBJ2-7, with 7 bases aligning to TRBD1. V shed 6 bases and J 5 bases; nucleotides not matched to a gene: 13. CDR3 length equals 15 residues. Germline loops: CDR1 KGHSH, CDR2 LQKENI. The CDR3 coding sequence is TGTGCCAGCTCTGTCCCGGGACAGCTTGTCCACGAGCAGTACTTC. It translates to CASSVPGQLVHEQYF.

The rearrangement joins TRBV5-1 to TRBJ1-2; D perhaps matches TRBD1 (5 bases). Trimming shortened V by 0 bases and J by 3 bases, and 15 bases separated the two germline ends. Germline CDR1 is SGHRS and CDR2 is YFSETQ. The CDR3 covers 16 residues. The CDR3 here is CASSLAGPQGDYGYTF. CDR3 DNA: TGCGCCAGCAGCTTGGCAGGGCCTCAGGGTGACTATGGCTACACCTTC.

The genes are TRBV27 and TRBJ2-3, with 9 positions matching TRBD2. The length of the CDR3 is 17 residues. Germline V lookup: CDR1 MNHEY, CDR2 SMNVEV (reference sequence). The junction had 12 bases not matched to a gene; V was cut back by 6 bases and J by 2 bases. CDR3 sequence reads: CASSSSLAGENTDTQYF. CDR3 nucleotides: TGTGCCAGCAGCTCATCTTTAGCGGGAGAGAACACAGATACGCAGTATTTT.